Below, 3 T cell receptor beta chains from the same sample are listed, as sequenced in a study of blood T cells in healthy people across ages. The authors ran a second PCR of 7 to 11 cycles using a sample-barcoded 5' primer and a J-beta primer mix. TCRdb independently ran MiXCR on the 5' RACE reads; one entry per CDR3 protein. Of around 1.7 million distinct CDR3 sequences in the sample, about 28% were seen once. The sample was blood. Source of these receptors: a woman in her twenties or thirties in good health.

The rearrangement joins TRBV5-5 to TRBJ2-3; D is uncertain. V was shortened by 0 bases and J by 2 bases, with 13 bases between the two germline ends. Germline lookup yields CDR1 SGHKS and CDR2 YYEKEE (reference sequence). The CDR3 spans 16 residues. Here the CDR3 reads CASSLAVGSPTDTQYF. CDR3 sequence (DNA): TGTGCCAGCAGCTTGGCCGTGGGTAGCCCCACAGATACGCAGTATTTT. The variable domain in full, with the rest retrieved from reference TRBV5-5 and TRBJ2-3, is DAGVTQSPTHLIKTRGQQVTLRCSPISGHKSVSWYQQVLGQGPQFIFQYYEKEERGRGNFPDRFSARQFPNYSSELNVNALLLGDSALYLCASSLAVGSPTDTQYFGPGTRLTVL.

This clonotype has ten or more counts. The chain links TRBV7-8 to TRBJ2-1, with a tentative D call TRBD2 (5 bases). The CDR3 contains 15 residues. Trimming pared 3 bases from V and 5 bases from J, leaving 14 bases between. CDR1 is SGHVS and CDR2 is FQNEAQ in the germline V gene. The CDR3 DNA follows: TGTGCCAGCAGCTTCAACCGGGATAATGACAATGAGCAGTTCTTC. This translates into CASSFNRDNDNEQFF.

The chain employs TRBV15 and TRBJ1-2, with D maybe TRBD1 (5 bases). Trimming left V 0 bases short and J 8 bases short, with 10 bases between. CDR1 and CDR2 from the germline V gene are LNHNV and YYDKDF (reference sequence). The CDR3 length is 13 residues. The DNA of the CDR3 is TGTGCCACCAGCAGAGATCCCCGACAGGGCTACACCTTC. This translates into CATSRDPRQGYTF.